These 24 T cell receptor beta chains were all obtained from the same sample, sequenced in a study of cytomegalovirus exposure and HLA in healthy donors. A multiplex PCR was run with 60 Vbeta primers and 13 Jbeta primers. The table came from immunoSEQ multiplex PCR; TCRdb's copy has only in-frame clones and leaves some out. The sample has 200,000 to 250,000 clones, just over 75% seen once. The source material was PBMCs. The receptor source for this set is an older woman in good health and CMV-seropositive.

This rearrangement joins TRBV7-9 to TRBJ2-1, with a possible D match to TRBD2 (5 bases). V gave up 6 bases and J gave up 7 bases, with 10 bases separating them. The CDR3 is 12 amino acids. The V gene's germline CDR1 is SEHNR and CDR2 FQNEAQ (reference sequence). The CDR3 region has the DNA TGTGCCAGCAGTCCCCCGGGGAATGAGCAGTTCTTC. Translation: CASSPPGNEQFF.

The gene calls are TRBV5-4 and TRBJ1-5, with a possible D match to TRBD1 (5 bases). Germline values: CDR1 SGHNT, CDR2 YYREEE (reference sequence). The ends were cut back, 2 bases at V and 4 bases at J, with 10 bases in the middle. The CDR3 covers 14 residues. CDR3 sequence reads: CASSFDGGNQPQHF. DNA of the CDR3: TGTGCCAGCAGCTTTGACGGGGGGAATCAGCCCCAGCATTTT.

The chain links TRBV18 to TRBJ1-1; D is uncertain. Germline lookup yields CDR1 KGHSH and CDR2 LQKENI. The CDR3 consists of 12 residues. V was clipped by 8 bases and J by 8 bases, with 15 bases between them. The CDR3: CASARGEGEAFF. CDR3 sequence (DNA): TGTGCCAGCGCCCGGGGTGAGGGAGAAGCTTTCTTT.

The CDR3 protein is CASEETGNQPQHF. CDR3 DNA sequence: TGTGCCAGCGAAGAGACAGGGAACCAGCCCCAGCATTTT. The V and J genes are TRBV6-1 and TRBJ1-5; TRBD1 aligns across 7 bases. Trimming removed 8 bases from V and 7 bases from J; junction bases left unmatched: 8. In germline, CDR1 is MNHNS, CDR2 SASEGT. This CDR3 spans 13 amino acids.

This clone was seen a handful of times. The CDR3 DNA is TGTGCCAGCAGCTTTTTGTTTGACGGGAATGGTGGGGATCAGCCCCAGCATTTT. Protein: CASSFLFDGNGGDQPQHF. The chain uses TRBV5-8 and TRBJ1-5; no definite D call. V gave up 2 bases and J gave up 5 bases, with 23 bases separating them. Per germline, CDR1 SGHTS and CDR2 YDEGEE. This CDR3 spans 18 amino acids. Filled out from reference TRBV5-8 and TRBJ1-5, the complete variable domain reads EAGVTQSPTHLIKTRGQQATLRCSPISGHTSVYWYQQALGLGLQFLLWYDEGEERNRGNFPPRFSGRQFPNYSSELNVNALELEDSALYLCASSFLFDGNGGDQPQHFGDGTRLSIL.

This clone was seen more than once but under ten times. J is TRBJ1-4 and V is TRBV5-1; maybe TRBD1 (5 bases). The length of the CDR3 is 17 residues. Trimming took off 0 bases at V and 8 bases at J, with 20 bases between the two ends. The germline V gene encodes CDR1 SGHRS and CDR2 YFSETQ. The CDR3, as DNA: TGCGCCAGCAGCTTGGCCGGCGGGACGATGGGGGACGAAAAACTGTTTTTT. It yields the protein CASSLAGGTMGDEKLFF.

The rearrangement links TRBV12-1 to TRBJ1-1. TRBV12-1 is a listed pseudogene. CDR3 length equals 14 residues. The CDR3 here is CASSFSGWNTEAFF. The CDR3, as DNA: TGTGCCAGCAGCTTTTCCGGGTGGAACACTGAAGCTTTCTTT.

This rearrangement joins TRBV6-1 to TRBJ2-1, with TRBD2 matching over 11 bases. CDR1 MNHNS and CDR2 SASEGT come from the germline V gene. The V gene end was trimmed by 0 bases and the J gene end by 9 bases; junction bases not matched to a gene: 7. The CDR3 length is 16 residues. CDR3 sequence reads: CASSEAGTSGRAEQFF. The CDR3 coding sequence is TGTGCCAGCAGTGAAGCAGGAACTAGCGGGAGAGCTGAGCAGTTCTTC.

V gene TRBV9 combines with J gene TRBJ1-2; D call uncertain. The CDR3 is 12 residues long. Germline values: CDR1 SGDLS, CDR2 YYNGEE. V lost 4 bases and J lost 3, with 7 bases in between. The CDR3 is CASSPLHYGYTF. For the CDR3, the DNA is TGTGCCAGCAGCCCACTTCACTATGGCTACACCTTC.

This chain connects TRBV7-2 to TRBJ1-2; D may be TRBD1 (5 bases). The V gene lost 3 bases and the J gene lost 8 bases, with 13 bases spanning the gap. The CDR3 contains 13 residues. Germline assignment: CDR1 SGHTA and CDR2 FQGNSA. The CDR3: CASSFNMQGGYTF. Here the CDR3 DNA reads TGTGCCAGCAGCTTTAACATGCAGGGCGGCTACACCTTC.

V and J are TRBV4-1 and TRBJ2-7, with D hard to call. With 0 bases removed from V and 3 bases from J, the gap between germline ends came to 15 bases. This CDR3 region has 16 residues. The germline V gene encodes CDR1 MGHRA and CDR2 YSYEKL. CDR3 loop: CASSQEAAAEFYEQYF. The DNA for the CDR3 is TGCGCCAGCAGCCAAGAGGCTGCGGCAGAGTTCTACGAGCAGTACTTC.

A note on this clone: The junction shows a germline mismatch at one end, possibly a read error. The V and J genes are TRBV6-1 and TRBJ2-1; 8 bases agree with TRBD2. Germline CDR1 is MNHNS and CDR2 is SASEGT. This CDR3 region has 13 residues. The CDR3 DNA reads TGTGCCAGCAGTGCAAACGCCGGGACTAGTGGGGTCTTC. Translating gives CASSANAGTSGVF.

The chain uses TRBV30 and TRBJ2-7, with 9 bases that match TRBD2. The ends lost 1 base at V and 4 bases at J; junction bases unmatched: 8. From germline, CDR1 is GTSNPN and CDR2 SVGIG (reference sequence). The CDR3 has 15 residues. The CDR3 DNA is TGTGCCTGGAGTGACTCGACTAGCGGTTTATACGAGCAGTACTTC. It codes for CAWSDSTSGLYEQYF.

This chain joins TRBV2 and TRBJ1-2; D is perhaps TRBD1 (6 bases). With 7 bases removed from V and 1 base from J, the gap between germline ends came to 13 bases. The CDR3 sequence is 14 residues long. Germline values: CDR1 SNHLY, CDR2 FYNNEI. Here the CDR3 DNA reads TGTGCCAGCAAGGGGGGGAATTTTAACTATGGCTACACCTTC. It codes for CASKGGNFNYGYTF.

This clone showed up just a few times. The J gene is TRBJ1-4, the V gene TRBV6-5, with D hard to call. The CDR3 spans 14 residues. V was trimmed by 2 bases and J by 4 bases, leaving 8 bases between them. Germline loops: CDR1 MNHEY, CDR2 SVGAGI. The CDR3 DNA reads as TGTGCCAGCAGTTACCGGACTCTTAATGAAAAACTGTTTTTT. Translation: CASSYRTLNEKLFF.

The chain is built from TRBV5-1 and TRBJ2-1, with a possible D match to TRBD2 (5 bases). The CDR3 runs 13 residues. Per the germline V gene, CDR1 is SGHRS and CDR2 is YFSETQ. V was pared by 1 base and J by 8 bases, with 10 bases between. CDR3 amino acids: CASSLPSIDEQFF. The CDR3, as DNA: TGCGCCAGCAGCTTGCCTAGCATCGATGAGCAGTTCTTC.

This chain joins TRBV29-1 and TRBJ2-7; maybe TRBD2 (5 bases). Germline V gives CDR1 SQVTM, CDR2 ANQGSEA. V was trimmed by 3 bases and J by 8 bases, leaving 11 bases between them. The CDR3 length is 11 residues. CDR3 sequence: CSVEVGGQQYF. The CDR3 nucleotides are TGCAGCGTTGAGGTAGGAGGCCAGCAGTACTTC.

This CDR3 is CASSQWTATNEKLFF. Here the CDR3 DNA reads TGTGCCAGCAGCCAATGGACAGCAACTAATGAAAAACTGTTTTTT. V is TRBV14 and J is TRBJ1-4; perhaps TRBD1 as D (6 bases). Deletions cut 2 bases from V and 0 bases from J, with 7 bases between. Germline V gives CDR1 SGHDN, CDR2 FVKESK. The length of the CDR3 is 15 residues.

This chain uses TRBV5-6 with TRBJ2-5; perhaps TRBD1 as D (6 bases). There are 14 residues in the CDR3. The V and J ends lost 2 bases and 1 base respectively, with 9 bases between them. CDR1 is SGHDT, CDR2 YYEEEE, per germline. The CDR3 protein is CASSLWDTQETQYF. The CDR3 DNA follows: TGTGCCAGCAGCTTATGGGACACCCAAGAGACCCAGTACTTC.

The chain has TRBV30 and TRBJ2-5, with D uncertain. Germline values: CDR1 GTSNPN, CDR2 SVGIG (reference sequence). The CDR3 runs to 14 residues. V was clipped by 2 bases and J by 1 base, with 11 bases between them. In DNA, the CDR3 is TGTGCCTGGAGTCCCTCGAGTGTCCAAGAGACCCAGTACTTC. It codes for CAWSPSSVQETQYF.

V is TRBV7-2 and J is TRBJ1-3, with D possibly TRBD1 on 5 matching bases. The CDR3 contains 15 residues. Germline V gene data show CDR1 as SGHTA and CDR2 as FQGNSA. Between the trimmed V and J ends, which lost 2 bases and 2 bases, there was a span of 10 bases. In DNA form, the CDR3 reads TGTGCCAGCAGCTTAACAGGCTATGCTGGAAACACCATATATTTT. This gives the protein CASSLTGYAGNTIYF. Full variable domain (remainder filled in from reference TRBV7-2 and TRBJ1-3): GAGVSQSPSNKVTEKGKDVELRCDPISGHTALYWYRQSLGQGLEFLIYFQGNSAPDKSGLPSDRFSAERTGGSVSTLTIQRTQQEDSAVYLCASSLTGYAGNTIYFGEGSWLTVV.

The chain uses TRBV5-1 and TRBJ2-7, with D perhaps matching TRBD1 (5 bases). The CDR3 totals 15 residues. The germline V gene encodes CDR1 SGHRS and CDR2 YFSETQ. Trimming left V 0 bases short and J 3 bases short, with 13 bases between. CDR3 amino acids: CASSLAPGLDYEQYF. In nucleotides, the CDR3 is TGCGCCAGCAGCTTGGCGCCAGGGCTTGACTACGAGCAGTACTTC.

This chain links TRBV4-1 with TRBJ2-2; no clear D. This CDR3 spans 14 amino acids. From germline, CDR1 is MGHRA and CDR2 YSYEKL. Between the trimmed V and J ends, which lost 4 bases and 5 bases, there was a span of 11 bases. CDR3 sequence: CASSRRHETGELFF. In DNA, the CDR3 is TGCGCCAGCAGCCGACGACACGAAACCGGGGAGCTGTTTTTT.

This clone showed up just a few times. V and J are TRBV5-4 and TRBJ2-3; TRBD1 aligns across 11 bases. This CDR3 is 16 amino acids long. CDR1 is SGHNT, CDR2 YYREEE, per germline (reference sequence). J lost 1 base, V lost 3 bases, and 4 bases had no gene match. The CDR3 DNA reads TGTGCCAGCAGCTGGGAGGGACAGGGGGGCACAGATACGCAGTATTTT. Protein sequence: CASSWEGQGGTDTQYF.